The clone carrying this TCR beta chain has only a few counts. As yet, its antigen is unknown. Losses at the gene ends were 8 bases for V and 12 bases for J; bases not matched to a gene: 11. CDR1 and CDR2 (germline): SEHNR, FQNEAQ (reference sequence). The CDR3 spans 12 residues. The source of the sample is a study of T cells in Graves' hyperthyroidism and ophthalmopathy. Points from the study as a whole: Stable hyperthyroidism was separated from ophthalmopathy by a model based on 13 V-J features. Model output signaled ophthalmopathy a median approximately six months ahead of onset.

The TCR beta CDR3 regions underwent amplification using RNA transcripts as the source. HTBI primers were used for first-round RT-PCR of the TCR CDR3. TCRdb redid the calling of the multiplex PCR reads with MiXCR, one entry per CDR3 protein. The table has about 640,000 distinct CDR3 sequences, roughly 20% seen once; the top ten hold 30% to 40%. Sequencing was done on a sample of blood. V usage is TRBV7-9 and J usage is TRBJ2-3; 7 bases line up with TRBD1. The source is a man aged 30 to 45 with Graves' ophthalmopathy. The CDR3 is CASQTGTEDQYF. The CDR3 DNA reads TGTGCCAGCCAAACCGGGACAGAAGACCAGTATTTT.